The present entry profiles one TCR beta chain with its context. Its specificity is unknown. Being one base from a much bigger clone, this may be a read error. This specimen belongs to a study of identical twins. Using its own MiXCR run on the 5' RACE reads, TCRdb lists one record per CDR3 protein. The sample has approximately 500,000 distinct CDR3 sequences; more than 20% are singletons. V lost 5 bases, J lost 1 base, and 7 bases lay in between. The CDR3 covers 13 residues. In germline, CDR1 is SEHNR, CDR2 FQNEAQ (reference sequence). Study-level findings and limits: In beta out-of-frame sequences, the excess sharing between twins was weaker.

These same data were also listed under a study on T cells expressing NK-cell markers. This second report adds: Sorted CD3+CD56-NKG2C+, CD3+CD56+NKG2C- and CD3+CD56+NKG2C+ T cells were the source of the TCR beta repertoires. Clones of NKG2C+ T cells that had expanded were of unclear HCMV specificity.

The material sequenced was CD4+ T cells sorted from blood. V is TRBV7-9 and J is TRBJ2-3; D unclear. This sequence originates from a woman aged 18-29 years in good health. CDR3 residues: CASSREGTDTQYF. As DNA, the CDR3 is TGTGCCAGCAGCCGAGAGGGCACAGATACGCAGTATTTT. The variable domain in full, completed from reference TRBV7-9 and TRBJ2-3, reads DTGVSQNPRHKITKRGQNVTFRCDPISEHNRLYWYRQTLGQGPEFLTYFQNEAQLEKSRLLSDRFSAERPKGSFSTLEIQRTEQGDSAMYLCASSREGTDTQYFGPGTRLTVL.